The next 8 T cell receptor beta chains were all read from a single sample in a study of beta chain features in type 1 diabetes. The authors reverse transcribed all of the isolated RNA, so sequencing captured expressed TCRB transcripts. Measured with immunoSEQ multiplex PCR; TCRdb has only the in-frame clones, and not every one. Of around 150,000 clones in the sample, 6% to 7.5% were seen once. Material: central memory CD4+ T cells from blood. The receptors stem from a woman in her 30s in good health.

V usage is TRBV28 and J usage is TRBJ2-7; D might be TRBD2 (5 bases). The germline V and J ends were trimmed by 5 bases and 2 bases, with 16 bases remaining between them. The germline gives CDR1 MDHEN, CDR2 SYDVKM. This CDR3 contains 15 residues. The CDR3 nucleotides read TGTGCCAGCAGTGAGAAGGGAGCTCCACCCTACGAGCAGTACTTC. This sequence encodes CASSEKGAPPYEQYF. Full variable domain (rest looked up from reference TRBV28 and TRBJ2-7): DVKVTQSSRYLVKRTGEKVFLECVQDMDHENMFWYRQDPGLGLRLIYFSYDVKMKEKGDIPEGYSVSREKKERFSLILESASTNQTSMYLCASSEKGAPPYEQYFGPGTRLTVT.

This clone has a handful of counts. V gene TRBV6-6 combines with J gene TRBJ2-1, with D possibly TRBD2 on 6 matching bases. The ends were cut back, 5 bases at V and 7 bases at J, with 15 bases in the middle. Germline loops: CDR1 MNHNY, CDR2 SVGAGI (reference sequence). CDR3 length: 14 residues. The CDR3 is CASSPLGSGNEQFF. The CDR3 nucleotides read TGTGCCAGCAGTCCGTTGGGGAGCGGGAATGAGCAGTTCTTC.

This chain connects TRBV7-3 to TRBJ2-7; TRBD1 matches at 11 bases. Trimming took 5 bases from V and 5 from J; bases not matched to a gene: 8. CDR3 length equals 15 residues. Germline V gene data show CDR1 as SGHTA and CDR2 as FQGTGA. The CDR3 DNA sequence: TGTGCCAGCAGCATAGGACAGGGGGCCGGACACGAGCAGTACTTC. Protein sequence: CASSIGQGAGHEQYF.

This clone appeared a few times. The V and J genes are TRBV30 and TRBJ1-4; 8 bases fit TRBD1. Losses at the gene ends were 4 bases for V and 5 bases for J; bases not matched to a gene: 6. Germline V CDR1 and CDR2: GTSNPN, SVGIG (reference sequence). There are 14 residues in the CDR3. The chain's CDR3 is CAWNGQGVNEKLFF. The DNA for the CDR3 is TGTGCCTGGAATGGACAGGGAGTGAATGAAAAACTGTTTTTT. The full variable domain, its missing parts supplied by reference TRBV30 and TRBJ1-4, is SQTIHQWPATLVQPVGSPLSLECTVEGTSNPNLYWYRQAAGRGLQLLFYSVGIGQISSEVPQNLSASRPQDRQFILSSKKLLLSDSGFYLCAWNGQGVNEKLFFGSGTQLSVL.

The chain uses TRBV7-2 and TRBJ2-4, with 8 bases lining up with TRBD1. The length of the CDR3 is 16 residues. Looked up from germline, CDR1 is SGHTA and CDR2 is FQGNSA. The V gene end was trimmed by 5 bases and the J gene end by 0 bases; junction bases not matched to a gene: 6. CDR3 nucleotides: TGTGCCAGCAGCCACGACAGGGGTCGAGCCAAAAACATTCAGTACTTC. Protein: CASSHDRGRAKNIQYF. The variable domain in full, completed from reference TRBV7-2 and TRBJ2-4, reads GAGVSQSPSNKVTEKGKDVELRCDPISGHTALYWYRQSLGQGLEFLIYFQGNSAPDKSGLPSDRFSAERTGGSVSTLTIQRTQQEDSAVYLCASSHDRGRAKNIQYFGAGTRLSVL.

In its sample, this clone was seen a few times. V is TRBV11-3 and J is TRBJ2-7, with a tentative D call TRBD1 (5 bases). The length of the CDR3 is 12 residues. Trimming removed 5 bases at V and 3 bases at J, with 8 bases between. Germline V gene sequence: CDR1 SGHNT, CDR2 YENEEA. CDR3 coding DNA: TGTGCCAGCAGCGGAGACAGCTACGAGCAGTACTTC. It translates to CASSGDSYEQYF.

V and J are TRBV28 and TRBJ1-2, with D tentatively TRBD1 (5 bases). V gave up 5 bases and J gave up 2 bases, with 12 bases separating them. The germline CDR1 and CDR2 sequences are MDHEN and SYDVKM. The CDR3 has 14 residues. The CDR3 DNA follows: TGTGCCAGCAGTCGCGGGACGGAGAACTATGGCTACACCTTC. Its protein is CASSRGTENYGYTF.

V and J are TRBV2 and TRBJ1-1; 7 nucleotides match TRBD1. CDR1 SNHLY and CDR2 FYNNEI come from the germline V gene. With 10 bases clipped from V and 1 base from J, the junction kept 9 bases outside the gene matches. This CDR3 comprises 14 residues. Here the CDR3 reads CAINRGGWNTEAFF. CDR3 nucleotide sequence: TGTGCCATTAACAGGGGTGGTTGGAACACTGAAGCTTTCTTT.